The TCR beta chain described here comes from a study of regulatory T cells in long-lasting Graves disease. As for time point: newly diagnosed GD, antithyroid drugs for less than 3 months. PBMC RNA was the source of the TCR library. This clonotype was observed at least ten times. Its target is unknown. Points from the study as a whole: A reduction in accuracy may have resulted from the small sample size. The study found persistent patients shared more public clonotypes (approximately 2,700) than new patients (about 1,000).

Building the TCR beta libraries relied on iRepertoire HTBI primers, and CDR3 regions underwent Arm-PCR. MiXCR, applied by TCRdb to the multiplex PCR reads, yields one record per CDR3 protein. The sample lists 250,000 to 300,000 distinct CDR3 sequences, about 20% seen once, with 14% in the top ten. The CDR3 runs to 13 residues. Per the germline V gene, CDR1 is MNHEY and CDR2 is SVGEGT. With 5 bases clipped from V and 9 bases from J, the junction kept 6 bases outside the gene matches. The sample also formed part of further work on T cells in Graves' hyperthyroidism and ophthalmopathy. That study reports: Calling Graves' hyperthyroidism stable meant ophthalmopathy did not progress within 18 months. A model of 13 V-J pairs discriminated ophthalmopathy from stable hyperthyroidism.

The specimen comprised peripheral blood mononuclear cells (PBMCs), sampled at new diagnosis, from a patient treated with antithyroid drugs. The chain joins TRBV6-2 or TRBV6-3 to TRBJ2-1; 8 bases map to TRBD1. The clonotype originates from a woman in her 30s with Graves disease. The CDR3 here is CASSGQGVTEQFF. The CDR3 DNA is TGTGCCAGCAGTGGACAGGGCGTCACTGAGCAGTTCTTC.